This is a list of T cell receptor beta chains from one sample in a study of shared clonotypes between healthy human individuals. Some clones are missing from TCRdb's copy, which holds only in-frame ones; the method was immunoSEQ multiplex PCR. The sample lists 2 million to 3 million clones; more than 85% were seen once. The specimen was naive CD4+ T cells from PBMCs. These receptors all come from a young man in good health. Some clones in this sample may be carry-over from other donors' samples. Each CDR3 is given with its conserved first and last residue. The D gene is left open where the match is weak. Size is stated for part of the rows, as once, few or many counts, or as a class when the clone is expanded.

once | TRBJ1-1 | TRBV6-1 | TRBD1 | CASSRRQGARTEAFF | TGTGCCAGCAGTCGACGACAGGGGGCGAGGACTGAAGCTTTCTTT
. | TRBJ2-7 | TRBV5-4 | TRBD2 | CASTSSGGRGGYDEQYF | TGTGCCAGCACCTCAAGCGGGGGGCGAGGGGGATACGACGAGCAGTACTTC
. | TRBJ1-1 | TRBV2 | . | CASSQGGTEAFF | TGTGCCAGTTCTCAGGGAGGGACTGAAGCTTTCTTT
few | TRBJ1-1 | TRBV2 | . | CASSYDRIGEAFF | TGTGCCAGCAGTTATGACAGAATAGGAGAAGCTTTCTTT
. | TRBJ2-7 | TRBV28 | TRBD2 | CASVPGGTSVYEQYF | TGTGCCAGCGTCCCTGGGGGGACTAGCGTCTACGAGCAGTACTTC
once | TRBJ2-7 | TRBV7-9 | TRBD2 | CASSLRASGRIDEQYF | TGTGCCAGCAGCTTGAGGGCTAGCGGGAGGATCGACGAGCAGTACTTC
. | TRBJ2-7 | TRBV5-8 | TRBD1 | CASSPGAGGPGSSYEQYF | TGTGCCAGCAGCCCGGGGGCAGGGGGCCCGGGAAGCTCCTACGAGCAGTACTTC
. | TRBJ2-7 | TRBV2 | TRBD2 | CASSDDSAGAYEQYF | TGTGCCAGCAGTGATGACTCAGCGGGAGCCTACGAGCAGTACTTC
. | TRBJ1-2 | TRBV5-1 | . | CASSLDGSYTF | TGCGCCAGCAGCTTGGACGGGAGCTACACCTTC
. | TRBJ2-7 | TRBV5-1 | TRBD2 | CASSPRTSGRDEQYF | TGCGCCAGCAGCCCGAGAACTAGCGGGAGAGACGAGCAGTACTTC
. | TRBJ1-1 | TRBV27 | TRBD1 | CASSFSRGTEAFF | TGTGCCAGCAGTTTTTCCAGGGGGACTGAAGCTTTCTTT
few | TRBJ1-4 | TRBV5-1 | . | CASREEAQGRLFF | TGCGCCAGCAGAGAAGAGGCCCAAGGACGACTGTTTTTT
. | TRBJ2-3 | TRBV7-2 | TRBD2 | CASSPGLVEKYF | TGTGCCAGCAGCCCAGGACTAGTGGAAAAGTATTTT
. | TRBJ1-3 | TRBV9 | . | CASSVNSGNTIYF | TGTGCCAGCAGCGTAAACTCTGGAAACACCATATATTTT
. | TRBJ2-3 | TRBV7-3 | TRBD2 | CASSLRTSGSVDTQYF | TGTGCCAGCAGCCTTAGGACTAGCGGGAGTGTAGATACGCAGTATTTT
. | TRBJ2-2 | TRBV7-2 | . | CASSLAGRNTGELFF | TGTGCCAGCAGCTTAGCAGGGCGGAACACCGGGGAGCTGTTTTTT
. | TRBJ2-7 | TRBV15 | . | CATSTRNTGYEQYF | TGTGCCACCAGCACCAGGAATACAGGGTACGAGCAGTACTTC
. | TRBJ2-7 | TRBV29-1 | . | CSVLYGDGEQYF | TGCAGCGTTCTCTACGGGGACGGGGAGCAGTACTTC
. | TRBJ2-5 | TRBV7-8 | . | CASSFQRQETQYF | TGTGCCAGCAGCTTCCAGCGGCAAGAGACCCAGTACTTC
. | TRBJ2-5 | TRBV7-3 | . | CASSLQDSQETQYF | TGTGCCAGCAGCTTACAGGACAGTCAAGAGACCCAGTACTTC
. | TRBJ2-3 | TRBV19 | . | CASSMPGAGSRLSGRDTQYF | TGTGCCAGTAGTATGCCCGGAGCGGGCTCGCGCCTTTCCGGACGAGATACGCAGTATTTT
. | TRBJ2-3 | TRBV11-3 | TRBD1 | CASSSRQGPTDTQYF | TGTGCCAGCAGCTCCCGACAGGGGCCCACAGATACGCAGTATTTT
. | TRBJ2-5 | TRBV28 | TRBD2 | CASSALTSGNWKTQYF | TGTGCCAGCAGCGCACTGACTAGCGGGAATTGGAAGACCCAGTACTTC
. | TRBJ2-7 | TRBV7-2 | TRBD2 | CASSFASGRGYEQYF | TGTGCCAGCAGCTTTGCTAGCGGGAGGGGGTACGAGCAGTACTTC
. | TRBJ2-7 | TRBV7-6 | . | CASSREDSSYEQYF | TGTGCCAGCAGCCGAGAGGACAGCTCCTACGAGCAGTACTTC
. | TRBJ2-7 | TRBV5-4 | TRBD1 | CASSLASGQGVHEQYF | TGTGCCAGCAGCTTGGCCAGTGGACAGGGGGTCCACGAGCAGTACTTC
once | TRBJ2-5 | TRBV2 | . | CASSEALQGGTQYF | TGTGCCAGCAGTGAAGCGCTTCAAGGTGGGACCCAGTACTTC
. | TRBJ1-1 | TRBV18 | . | CASSQGKDTEAFF | TGTGCCAGCTCACAGGGGAAGGACACTGAAGCTTTCTTT
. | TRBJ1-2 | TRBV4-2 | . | CASSQDPGNYGYTF | TGTGCCAGCAGCCAAGACCCAGGAAACTATGGCTACACCTTC
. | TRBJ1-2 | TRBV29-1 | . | CSVGGQEGGYTF | TGCAGCGTGGGGGGACAAGAAGGGGGCTACACCTTC
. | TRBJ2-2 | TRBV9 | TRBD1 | CASRGGQGPTGELFF | TGTGCCAGCAGGGGAGGACAGGGGCCCACCGGGGAGCTGTTTTTT
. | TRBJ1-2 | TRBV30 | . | CAWSPTTPGALNYGYTF | TGTGCCTGGAGTCCAACTACCCCAGGGGCGCTTAACTATGGCTACACCTTC
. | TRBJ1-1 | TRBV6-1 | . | CASSEVWGNTEAFF | TGTGCCAGCAGTGAAGTGTGGGGGAACACTGAAGCTTTCTTT
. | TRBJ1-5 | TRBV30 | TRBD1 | CAWNTGAAGNQPQHF | TGTGCCTGGAATACAGGGGCGGCGGGCAATCAGCCCCAGCATTTT
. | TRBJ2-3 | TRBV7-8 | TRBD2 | CATSGGYTDTQYF | TGTGCCACCTCGGGAGGGTACACAGATACGCAGTATTTT